Following are 22 T cell receptor beta chains from one sample sequenced in a study of a mutant IDH1 vaccine in newly diagnosed glioma. Stated time point: week 5, during vaccination. Doses of 300 ug of mutant IDH1 20-mer peptide were given with topical imiquimod. Some clones are missing from TCRdb's copy, which holds only in-frame ones; the method was immunoSEQ multiplex PCR. The data show 70,000 to 90,000 clones, with roughly 91% seen just once and approximately 0.6% held by the top ten. Their antigens remain unidentified. The material was PBMCs, obtained from a glioma patient whose treatment included an IDH1 peptide vaccine. Source of these receptors: a woman aged 50 to 60 with glioma.

This chain links TRBV7-6 with TRBJ1-1; D is unresolved. Per germline, CDR1 SGHVS and CDR2 FNYEAQ. The CDR3 is 18 amino acids. Trimming removed 1 base from V and 0 bases from J, with 18 bases in between. The CDR3 reads CASSLDLHSRQMNTEAFF. DNA of the CDR3: TGTGCCAGCAGCTTAGATTTACACAGTAGGCAGATGAACACTGAAGCTTTCTTT.

This clone occurred once. This chain uses TRBV28 with TRBJ1-1; no clear D gene. V was pared by 4 bases and J by 4 bases, with 16 bases between. Germline-derived CDR1 and CDR2 are MDHEN and SYDVKM. This CDR3 has 15 residues. Here the CDR3 reads CASSSPHSWSTEAFF. DNA for the CDR3: TGTGCCAGCAGTTCACCACACAGCTGGAGCACTGAAGCTTTCTTT. Together with reference TRBV28 and TRBJ1-1, the CDR3 gives the full variable domain: DVKVTQSSRYLVKRTGEKVFLECVQDMDHENMFWYRQDPGLGLRLIYFSYDVKMKEKGDIPEGYSVSREKKERFSLILESASTNQTSMYLCASSSPHSWSTEAFFGQGTRLTVV.

The chain joins TRBV27 to TRBJ1-2; 8 positions agree with TRBD1. Germline V lookup: CDR1 MNHEY, CDR2 SMNVEV (reference sequence). CDR3 length: 17 residues. V was pared by 6 bases and J by 4 bases, with 16 bases of the junction left unmatched. The CDR3 loop reads CASSLTARTGTGYGYTF. CDR3 sequence (DNA): TGTGCCAGCAGCCTAACGGCGAGGACAGGGACGGGCTATGGCTACACCTTC.

CDR3 DNA sequence: TGTGCCAGCTCACCCACGGACGGGGCCTACGAGCAGTACTTC. Protein sequence: CASSPTDGAYEQYF. The chain employs TRBV18 and TRBJ2-7; a possible D gene is TRBD2 (5 bases). This CDR3 is 14 amino acids long. Germline CDR1 is KGHSH and CDR2 is LQKENI. V lost 3 bases to trimming and J lost 2 bases, with 11 bases between them.

The genes are TRBV2 and TRBJ2-7; 13 bases fit TRBD2. The CDR3 loop spans 15 amino acids. Trimming at V came to 7 bases and at J to 2 bases, leaving 5 bases not matched to a gene. Germline V lookup: CDR1 SNHLY, CDR2 FYNNEI. The CDR3 region is CASTPGLAGPYEQYF. CDR3 DNA sequence: TGTGCCAGCACCCCGGGACTAGCGGGGCCCTACGAGCAGTACTTC.

The CDR3 DNA reads as TGCGCCAGCAGCTTGGGACAGGGAAACACCATATATTTT. Its translation is CASSLGQGNTIYF. The V call is TRBV5-1, the J call TRBJ1-3; a possible D gene is TRBD1 (5 bases). Germline CDR1 is SGHRS and CDR2 is YFSETQ. Trimming removed 0 bases from V and 4 bases from J, with 5 bases in between. The CDR3 sequence is 13 residues long.

This chain links TRBV9 with TRBJ1-1; D is possibly TRBD1 (5 bases). CDR1 SGDLS and CDR2 YYNGEE come from the germline V gene. This CDR3 has 14 residues. V lost 4 bases to trimming and J lost 7 bases, with 17 bases between them. The CDR3 nucleotides are TGTGCCAGCAGCCCCTCAGGGAGAGGGGTTGAAGCTTTCTTT. It yields the protein CASSPSGRGVEAFF.

The CDR3 DNA reads TGTGCCAGCAGCGACCCCCCGTGGGGTAACTCCTACGAGCAGTACTTC. Amino acids: CASSDPPWGNSYEQYF. The gene calls are TRBV7-9 and TRBJ2-7; D call uncertain. The V end was cut by 5 bases, the J end by 0 bases, with 17 bases between. CDR3 length equals 16 residues. Germline V lookup: CDR1 SEHNR, CDR2 FQNEAQ (reference sequence). Using reference TRBV7-9 and TRBJ2-7 for the parts outside the CDR3, the full variable domain is DTGVSQNPRHKITKRGQNVTFRCDPISEHNRLYWYRQTLGQGPEFLTYFQNEAQLEKSRLLSDRFSAERPKGSFSTLEIQRTEQGDSAMYLCASSDPPWGNSYEQYFGPGTRLTVT.

This clone came up once. This chain joins TRBV5-6 and TRBJ1-2; D is unresolved. The CDR3 length is 13 residues. Germline V gives CDR1 SGHDT, CDR2 YYEEEE. V was clipped by 4 bases and J by 4 bases, with 11 bases between them. CDR3 sequence: CASSAVFSYGYTF. The DNA for the CDR3 is TGTGCCAGCAGCGCGGTATTTAGCTATGGCTACACCTTC.

The rearrangement joins TRBV5-1 to TRBJ2-3; D gene ambiguous. The CDR3 spans 14 residues. V was shortened by 1 base and J by 5 bases, with 11 bases between the two germline ends. CDR1 is SGHRS, CDR2 YFSETQ, per germline. In nucleotides, the CDR3 is TGCGCCAGCAGCTTGACGGGTCCCGGAGATACGCAGTATTTT. Protein sequence: CASSLTGPGDTQYF.

This clone was seen just once. The chain is built from TRBV18 and TRBJ2-7, with TRBD2 matching 7 bases. This CDR3 spans 15 amino acids. Germline lookup yields CDR1 KGHSH and CDR2 LQKENI. With V trimmed by 0 bases and J by 2 bases, 4 bases remained unmatched. This CDR3 reads CASSPPASGPYEQYF. For the CDR3, the DNA is TGTGCCAGCTCACCACCAGCTAGCGGTCCCTACGAGCAGTACTTC.

The chain recombines TRBV19 with TRBJ2-7, with a tentative D call TRBD2 (5 bases). The CDR3 sequence is 15 residues long. Between the trimmed V and J ends, which lost 5 bases and 1 base, there was a span of 15 bases. Germline CDR1 and CDR2: LNHDA and SQIVND (reference sequence). The CDR3 DNA follows: TGTGCCAGTAGTGGGCCCGGGTCGGGGTCCTACGAGCAGTACTTC. Translating gives CASSGPGSGSYEQYF.

The chain links TRBV5-1 to TRBJ1-5; maybe TRBD1 (6 bases). Germline CDR1 and CDR2: SGHRS and YFSETQ. Trimming cost V 0 bases and J 3 bases, with 16 bases left between them. The CDR3 has 17 residues. DNA of the CDR3: TGCGCCAGCAGCTTGGGTCCAGGGGAGATTGTCAATCAGCCCCAGCATTTT. Its translation is CASSLGPGEIVNQPQHF.

The rearrangement uses TRBV2 and TRBJ2-1; D possibly corresponds to TRBD2 (6 bases). CDR3 length: 13 residues. The V end lost 10 bases, the J end lost 4 bases, and 14 bases lay between the germline ends. From germline, CDR1 is SNHLY and CDR2 FYNNEI. CDR3 sequence (DNA): TGTGCCACCTCTGCGGGAACTTACAATGAGCAGTTCTTC. This sequence encodes CATSAGTYNEQFF.

V usage is TRBV6-6 and J usage is TRBJ2-7; 7 nucleotides match TRBD2. Germline CDR1 MNHNY, CDR2 SVGAGI (reference sequence). The V segment lost 2 bases and the J segment 0 bases; nucleotides outside the gene matches: 1. The CDR3 length is 14 residues. The CDR3 bases are TGTGCCAGCAGTTACCGGGACTACTCCTACGAGCAGTACTTC. Its protein is CASSYRDYSYEQYF.

CDR3 sequence reads: CASTGTGAKNIQYF. Here the CDR3 DNA reads TGTGCCAGCACCGGGACAGGAGCCAAAAACATTCAGTACTTC. The chain joins TRBV6-1 to TRBJ2-4, with TRBD1 identical over 8 bases. V lost 7 bases, J lost 0 bases, and 2 bases stayed unmatched. The CDR3 consists of 14 residues. CDR1 is MNHNS, CDR2 SASEGT, per germline.

This clone is a singleton in its sample. The chain links TRBV6-5 to TRBJ2-3, with 7 bases lining up with TRBD1. Germline CDR1 is MNHEY and CDR2 is SVGAGI. The length of the CDR3 is 15 residues. Losses at the gene ends were 0 bases for V and 3 bases for J; bases not matched to a gene: 3. Here the CDR3 DNA reads TGTGCCAGCAGTTACTCGACAGGGTTAACAGATACGCAGTATTTT. It codes for CASSYSTGLTDTQYF.

The chain carries TRBV27 and TRBJ2-7; 7 bases agree with TRBD2. The CDR3 extends over 14 amino acids. V shed 5 bases, J shed 6 bases, and the junction held 10 bases outside the gene matches. Germline assignment: CDR1 MNHEY and CDR2 SMNVEV (reference sequence). CDR3 sequence reads: CASSPAGIPREQYF. The CDR3, as DNA: TGTGCCAGCAGTCCAGCGGGGATCCCGCGCGAGCAGTACTTC.

CDR3 DNA sequence: TGTGCCAGCAGCTTGGAATGGACTGGTTACAATGAGCAGTTCTTC. It translates to CASSLEWTGYNEQFF. V and J are TRBV5-6 and TRBJ2-1, with D perhaps matching TRBD2 (5 bases). The CDR3 runs to 15 residues. CDR1 is SGHDT and CDR2 is YYEEEE in the germline V gene. The germline V and J ends were trimmed by 0 bases and 4 bases, with 11 bases remaining between them.

The CDR3 nucleotides read TGTGCCAGCAGGACTGCCTACACCGGGGAGCTGTTTTTT. Amino acids: CASRTAYTGELFF. The genes are TRBV6-1 and TRBJ2-2; D is unresolved. V was cut by 6 bases and J by 3 bases, with 8 bases left in between. This CDR3 spans 13 amino acids. The germline CDR1 and CDR2 sequences are MNHNS and SASEGT.

Here the CDR3 reads CASFGDTQYF. The CDR3 DNA is TGTGCCAGCTTCGGAGATACGCAGTATTTT. The genes are TRBV7-9 and TRBJ2-3; no firm D call. CDR1 is SEHNR and CDR2 is FQNEAQ in the germline V gene (reference sequence). The CDR3 runs 10 residues. Trimming pared 8 bases from V and 5 bases from J, leaving 5 bases between. The entire variable domain, with the rest obtained from reference TRBV7-9 and TRBJ2-3, is as follows: DTGVSQNPRHKITKRGQNVTFRCDPISEHNRLYWYRQTLGQGPEFLTYFQNEAQLEKSRLLSDRFSAERPKGSFSTLEIQRTEQGDSAMYLCASFGDTQYFGPGTRLTVL.

The chain links TRBV2 to TRBJ1-4, with D perhaps TRBD1 (6 bases). Trimming removed 5 bases at V and 7 bases at J, with 11 bases between. Germline V gene sequence: CDR1 SNHLY, CDR2 FYNNEI. The CDR3 has 13 residues. CDR3 sequence reads: CASSTGRFEKLFF. DNA for the CDR3: TGTGCCAGCAGTACAGGGAGGTTTGAAAAACTGTTTTTT.